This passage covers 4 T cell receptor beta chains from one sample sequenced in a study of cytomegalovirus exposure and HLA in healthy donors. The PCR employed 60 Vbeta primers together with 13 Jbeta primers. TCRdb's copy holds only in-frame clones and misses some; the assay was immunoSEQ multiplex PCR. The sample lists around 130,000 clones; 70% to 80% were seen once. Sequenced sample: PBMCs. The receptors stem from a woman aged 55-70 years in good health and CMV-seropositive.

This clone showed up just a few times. The CDR3 sequence is CASSGRSSGANVLTF. In DNA, the CDR3 is TGTGCCAGCAGTGGAAGGAGCTCTGGGGCCAACGTCCTGACTTTC. This sequence joins TRBV6-1 and TRBJ2-6, with unresolved D. V was cut by 4 bases and J by 0 bases, with 7 bases left in between. The germline gives CDR1 MNHNS, CDR2 SASEGT. The CDR3 spans 15 residues.

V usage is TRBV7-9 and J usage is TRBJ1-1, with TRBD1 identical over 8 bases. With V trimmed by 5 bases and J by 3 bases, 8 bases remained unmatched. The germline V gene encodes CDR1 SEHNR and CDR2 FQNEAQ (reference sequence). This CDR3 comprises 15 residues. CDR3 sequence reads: CASSPGQGGDTEAFF. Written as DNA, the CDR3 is TGTGCCAGCAGCCCTGGACAGGGAGGGGACACTGAAGCTTTCTTT.

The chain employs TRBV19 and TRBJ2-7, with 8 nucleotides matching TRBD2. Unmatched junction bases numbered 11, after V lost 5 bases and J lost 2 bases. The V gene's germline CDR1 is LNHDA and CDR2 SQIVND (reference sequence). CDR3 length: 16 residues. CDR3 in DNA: TGTGCCAGTAGTCCCCCGGGGGGGGGCCGTACCTACGAGCAGTACTTC. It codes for CASSPPGGGRTYEQYF.

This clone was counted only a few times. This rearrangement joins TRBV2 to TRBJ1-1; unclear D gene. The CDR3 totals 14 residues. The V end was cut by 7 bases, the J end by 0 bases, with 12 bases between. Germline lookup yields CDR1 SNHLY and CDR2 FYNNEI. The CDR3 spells CASTFGLMNTEAFF. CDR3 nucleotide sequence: TGTGCCAGCACCTTCGGACTGATGAACACTGAAGCTTTCTTT. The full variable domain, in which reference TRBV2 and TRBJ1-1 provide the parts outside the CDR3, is EPEVTQTPSHQVTQMGQEVILRCVPISNHLYFYWYRQILGQKVEFLVSFYNNEISEKSEIFDDQFSVERPDGSNFTLKIRSTKLEDSAMYFCASTFGLMNTEAFFGQGTRLTVV.